The 27 T cell receptor beta chains below all came from one sample that was sequenced in a study of blood T cell repertoires in COVID-19. The protocol was immunoSEQ multiplex PCR, while the TCRdb copy is restricted to in-frame clones and leaves out a portion. The sample records about 300,000 clones, about nine tenths being singletons. The sequencing input was peripheral blood. The receptors were gathered from a woman in her 30s with COVID-19, enrolled during active disease.

The chain employs TRBV2 and TRBJ2-4; 11 nucleotides agree with TRBD1. This CDR3 is 16 amino acids long. Germline CDR1 SNHLY, CDR2 FYNNEI. V was pared by 3 bases and J by 0 bases, with 1 base of the junction left unmatched. The CDR3 sequence is CASSEDRGPAKNIQYF. The CDR3 DNA reads as TGTGCCAGCAGTGAGGACAGGGGGCCAGCCAAAAACATTCAGTACTTC.

The rearrangement joins TRBV27 to TRBJ1-6; possible D gene TRBD1, 6 bases. Deletions cut 2 bases from V and 10 bases from J, with 12 bases between. The germline CDR1 and CDR2 sequences are MNHEY and SMNVEV (reference sequence). CDR3 size: 14 residues. CDR3 region: CASSLVGGTSPLHF. CDR3 nucleotides: TGTGCCAGCAGTTTAGTTGGGGGCACGTCACCCCTCCACTTT.

The gene calls are TRBV7-9 and TRBJ1-2; TRBD1 matches 11 bases. There are 13 residues in the CDR3. Germline values: CDR1 SEHNR, CDR2 FQNEAQ (reference sequence). The J segment lost 7 bases and the V segment lost 8 bases, leaving 6 bases of the junction unmatched. The CDR3 here is CASGQGALSGYTF. In DNA form, the CDR3 reads TGTGCCAGCGGACAGGGGGCTCTGAGTGGCTACACCTTC.

The chain carries TRBV11-1 and TRBJ1-1; D uncertain. Germline assignment: CDR1 SGHAT and CDR2 FQDESV (reference sequence). The CDR3 spans 14 residues. V lost 4 bases and J 1 base, leaving 10 bases between the germline ends. Here the CDR3 reads CASSSYTANTEAFF. CDR3 DNA: TGTGCCAGCAGCTCTTATACAGCGAACACTGAAGCTTTCTTT.

The chain employs TRBV19 and TRBJ1-1; D not certain. The germline V and J ends were trimmed by 6 bases and 1 base, with 12 bases remaining between them. CDR3 length: 14 residues. Germline V gene sequence: CDR1 LNHDA, CDR2 SQIVND (reference sequence). Written as DNA, the CDR3 is TGTGCCAGTAGCGGCGGGGAAGCGAACACTGAAGCTTTCTTT. Translated: CASSGGEANTEAFF.

This chain uses TRBV18 with TRBJ2-5, with 10 bases identical to TRBD1. Unmatched junction bases numbered 8, after V lost 5 bases and J lost 5 bases. CDR1 is KGHSH and CDR2 is LQKENI in the germline V gene. The CDR3 covers 15 residues. CDR3 region: CASSRQGARRETQYF. CDR3 in DNA: TGTGCCAGCTCAAGACAGGGGGCGCGTAGGGAGACCCAGTACTTC. The variable domain in full, with the rest retrieved from reference TRBV18 and TRBJ2-5, is NAGVMQNPRHLVRRRGQEARLRCSPMKGHSHVYWYRQLPEEGLKFMVYLQKENIIDESGMPKERFSAEFPKEGPSILRIQQVVRGDSAAYFCASSRQGARRETQYFGPGTRLLVL.

The chain is built from TRBV7-2 and TRBJ1-5, with 7 bases matching TRBD1. V lost 5 bases and J lost 0; bases outside the gene matches: 10. Per germline, CDR1 SGHTA and CDR2 FQGNSA. CDR3 length: 17 residues. CDR3 nucleotides: TGTGCCAGCAGCCCCCAGGGGACAGCTTATAGCAATCAGCCCCAGCATTTT. Its translation: CASSPQGTAYSNQPQHF.

The chain links TRBV5-6 to TRBJ2-3; 9 nucleotides match TRBD1. From germline, CDR1 is SGHDT and CDR2 YYEEEE. The junction had 9 bases not matched to a gene; V was cut back by 4 bases and J by 6 bases. The CDR3 is 15 residues long. The CDR3 nucleotides read TGTGCCAGCAGCCGCGGGACAGGGAATAGGGATACGCAGTATTTT. Amino acid sequence: CASSRGTGNRDTQYF.

The rearrangement links TRBV3-1 (or the pseudogene TRBV3-2) to TRBJ1-4; TRBD1 matches 7 bases. Germline V gives CDR1 LGHDT, CDR2 YNNKEL (reference sequence). This CDR3 has 15 amino acids. V was pared by 1 base and J by 8 bases, with 7 bases of the junction left unmatched. CDR3 coding DNA: TGTGCCAGCAGCCAAGGCAGGGGACAGACAGAAAAACTGTTTTTT. It encodes CASSQGRGQTEKLFF.

This chain links TRBV5-4 with TRBJ1-1; a possible D gene is TRBD1 (6 bases). The CDR3 totals 14 residues. In germline, CDR1 is SGHNT, CDR2 YYREEE (reference sequence). The V end lost 4 bases, the J end lost 1 base, and 11 bases lay between the germline ends. The CDR3 DNA follows: TGTGCCAGCAGCCCTACGGGACAGAACACTGAAGCTTTCTTT. It codes for CASSPTGQNTEAFF.

The chain combines TRBV3-1 (or the pseudogene TRBV3-2) with TRBJ2-7; TRBD2 might be the D (6 bases). V was pared by 3 bases and J by 4 bases, with 13 bases between. The CDR3 loop spans 14 amino acids. The germline gives CDR1 LGHDT, CDR2 YNNKEL (reference sequence). The CDR3 coding sequence is TGTGCCAGCAGCCAGACTAGAGGCATATACGAGCAGTACTTC. It specifies CASSQTRGIYEQYF.

As for this clone: At one boundary the junction diverges from the germline segment, which might be a read error. The chain couples TRBV6-5 to TRBJ2-5; 9 positions agree with TRBD1. The CDR3 runs 14 residues. CDR1 is MNHEY and CDR2 is SVGAGI in the germline V gene. The CDR3: CAGRTGGFSETQYF. The CDR3 DNA sequence: TGTGCCGGCAGAACAGGGGGCTTTTCGGAGACCCAGTACTTC.

This chain connects TRBV2 to TRBJ1-2; weak D call: TRBD1 (5 bases). Germline CDR1 reads SNHLY; CDR2 reads FYNNEI. The CDR3 consists of 14 residues. Trimming removed 7 bases from V and 6 bases from J, with 18 bases in between. CDR3 DNA sequence: TGTGCCAGCACAACACGGCAGGTCAGGGATGGCTACACCTTC. Translation: CASTTRQVRDGYTF. The full variable domain, in which reference TRBV2 and TRBJ1-2 provide the parts outside the CDR3, is EPEVTQTPSHQVTQMGQEVILRCVPISNHLYFYWYRQILGQKVEFLVSFYNNEISEKSEIFDDQFSVERPDGSNFTLKIRSTKLEDSAMYFCASTTRQVRDGYTFGSGTRLTVV.

The chain carries TRBV4-1 and TRBJ1-4, with no clear D. This CDR3 is built from 15 residues. The germline CDR1 and CDR2 sequences are MGHRA and YSYEKL. Between the trimmed V and J ends, which lost 4 bases and 7 bases, there was a span of 16 bases. The CDR3 here is CASSRGEGLSEKLFF. The CDR3, as DNA: TGCGCCAGCAGCCGGGGAGAGGGTTTAAGTGAAAAACTGTTTTTT.

This clone was counted only a few times. The gene calls are TRBV28 and TRBJ1-6; 8 bases are a match to TRBD1. Germline V gene lookup returns CDR1 MDHEN and CDR2 SYDVKM. V dropped 5 bases and J dropped 4; count of bases not matched to a gene: 4. The CDR3 covers 15 residues. CDR3: CASSPRTGYNSPLHF. The CDR3, as DNA: TGTGCCAGCAGTCCGAGGACAGGGTATAATTCACCCCTCCACTTT.

In this sample, this clone turned up a few times. This chain links TRBV5-1 with TRBJ1-6; TRBD1 is a possible D gene (5 bases). The V end was cut by 0 bases, the J end by 6 bases, with 10 bases between. CDR3 length equals 15 residues. The germline CDR1 and CDR2 sequences are SGHRS and YFSETQ. The DNA of the CDR3 is TGCGCCAGCAGCTTGGATGGACAAGCTAATTCACCCCTCCACTTT. This codes for CASSLDGQANSPLHF.

The V call is TRBV15, the J call TRBJ1-5, with D unclear. Germline CDR1 LNHNV, CDR2 YYDKDF (reference sequence). V lost 5 bases and J lost 4, with 15 bases in between. The CDR3 covers 15 residues. As DNA, the CDR3 is TGTGCCACCAGCGATGGGCCAGGTCCAAATCAGCCCCAGCATTTT. It codes for CATSDGPGPNQPQHF.

J is TRBJ2-5 and V is TRBV27, with TRBD2 as a possible D gene (7 bases). Germline-derived CDR1 and CDR2 are MNHEY and SMNVEV (reference sequence). V shed 1 base and J shed 1 base, with 22 bases lying between them. The CDR3 runs 19 residues. The CDR3 protein is CASSLYGLGGGPTQETQYF. CDR3 DNA: TGTGCCAGCAGTTTATATGGTTTGGGGGGGGGCCCCACCCAAGAGACCCAGTACTTC.

This chain links TRBV7-2 with TRBJ2-5; tentative D call: TRBD2 (5 bases). Trimming shortened V by 1 base and J by 3 bases, and 6 bases separated the two germline ends. The germline CDR1 and CDR2 sequences are SGHTA and FQGNSA. This CDR3 contains 13 residues. CDR3 sequence reads: CASSLVREETQYF. Here the CDR3 DNA reads TGTGCCAGCAGCTTAGTGAGGGAAGAGACCCAGTACTTC.

The chain links TRBV7-2 to TRBJ1-1, with a tentative D call TRBD1 (6 bases). This CDR3 is built from 15 residues. V lost 5 bases and J lost 0, with 13 bases in between. Looked up from germline, CDR1 is SGHTA and CDR2 is FQGNSA. For the CDR3, the DNA is TGTGCCAGCAGCCCCCGGACAGCCATGAACACTGAAGCTTTCTTT. Protein product: CASSPRTAMNTEAFF.

Of note for this clone: Other DNA sequences in this specimen translate into the identical CDR3. The chain combines TRBV27 with TRBJ1-6; 9 nucleotides align to TRBD1. The CDR3 length is 14 residues. V gave up 5 bases and J gave up 7 bases; unmatched junction bases: 3. Germline CDR1 and CDR2: MNHEY and SMNVEV (reference sequence). CDR3 in DNA: TGTGCCAGCAGTCTGGACAGGGGAAATTCACCCCTCCACTTT. As protein: CASSLDRGNSPLHF.

The rearrangement links TRBV5-1 to TRBJ2-1; 9 positions match TRBD1. The CDR3 is made up of 15 amino acids. The V gene's germline CDR1 is SGHRS and CDR2 YFSETQ. Trimming took 0 bases from V and 8 from J; bases not matched to a gene: 6. The CDR3 DNA reads as TGCGCCAGCAGCTTGGACAGGGGGCCGATTGATGAGCAGTTCTTC. Translation: CASSLDRGPIDEQFF.

The chain carries TRBV6-1 and TRBJ1-1; D not certain. The V end lost 0 bases, the J end lost 10 bases, and 15 bases lay between the germline ends. Germline loops: CDR1 MNHNS, CDR2 SASEGT. The CDR3 totals 14 residues. The CDR3 DNA is TGTGCCAGCAGTGAAGCCTTCGGCGGTGTTCTAGCTTTCTTT. Protein: CASSEAFGGVLAFF.

Points on this clone: Other DNA sequences in this sample translate to the same CDR3. The chain recombines TRBV7-2 with TRBJ2-7, with D possibly TRBD2 on 6 matching bases. From germline, CDR1 is SGHTA and CDR2 FQGNSA. The CDR3 extends over 13 amino acids. Trimming stripped 3 bases from V and 3 bases from J, with 9 bases between. The DNA for the CDR3 is TGTGCCAGCAGCTTTGGGGGGAGCTACGAGCAGTACTTC. Protein sequence: CASSFGGSYEQYF.

V usage is TRBV6-6 and J usage is TRBJ2-6, with 8 nucleotides matching TRBD1. The germline gives CDR1 MNHNY, CDR2 SVGAGI (reference sequence). Trimming removed 5 bases from V and 0 bases from J; junction bases left unmatched: 9. The CDR3 length is 18 residues. The CDR3 region is CASSRVRGRSSGANVLTF. As DNA, the CDR3 is TGTGCCAGCAGTCGGGTCAGGGGGCGAAGCTCTGGGGCCAACGTCCTGACTTTC.

The V gene is TRBV12-3 or TRBV12-4, the J gene TRBJ2-3; no firm D call. The CDR3 has 11 amino acids. Trimming took off 7 bases at V and 6 bases at J, with 8 bases between the two ends. CDR3 amino acids: CASIRSDTQYF. The CDR3 bases are TGTGCCAGCATCCGGTCGGATACGCAGTATTTT.

This clone was recorded once. The rearrangement uses TRBV11-1 and TRBJ2-3; 7 nucleotides match TRBD2. The CDR3 totals 14 residues. J lost 4 bases, V lost 2 bases, and 3 bases had no gene match. The V gene's germline CDR1 is SGHAT and CDR2 FQDESV (reference sequence). In DNA, the CDR3 is TGTGCCAGCAGCTTACTAGCGGTACCAGATACGCAGTATTTT. Translation gives CASSLLAVPDTQYF.